This is a list of T cell receptor beta chains from one sample in a study of CD8+ T cells in alopecia areata. Sequenced by immunoSEQ multiplex PCR; TCRdb stores in-frame clones only, minus some. There are 150,000 or so clones in the sample; around 47% occur only once, and more than 6.5% lies in the top ten. The source material was CD4+ T cells sorted from blood. These receptors were obtained from a human donor with alopecia areata. The CDR3 runs from the conserved cysteine through the conserved F or W. The order of the fields is D gene, V gene, J gene, CDR3 protein. The D gene is left open where the match is weak.

d_gene: -; v_gene: TRBV4-2; j_gene: TRBJ2-6; CDR3aa: CASSQVTTGANVLTF
d_gene: TRBD2; v_gene: TRBV7-6; j_gene: TRBJ2-1; CDR3aa: CASSLKAGLAGGSGTYNEQFF
d_gene: -; v_gene: TRBV6-6; j_gene: TRBJ2-3; CDR3aa: CASGETRTQYF
d_gene: TRBD1; v_gene: TRBV15; j_gene: TRBJ2-2; CDR3aa: CATSRAQGALTGELFF
d_gene: TRBD2; v_gene: TRBV7-9; j_gene: TRBJ2-1; CDR3aa: CASSPGTSGNNEQFF
d_gene: -; v_gene: TRBV14; j_gene: TRBJ1-1; CDR3aa: CASSQAGVEAFF
d_gene: -; v_gene: TRBV5-1; j_gene: TRBJ2-4; CDR3aa: CASSLETNRIAKNIQYF
d_gene: -; v_gene: TRBV29-1; j_gene: TRBJ2-4; CDR3aa: CSVLVGTREGIQYF
d_gene: -; v_gene: TRBV19; j_gene: TRBJ1-5; CDR3aa: CASSIDGTNQPQHF
d_gene: -; v_gene: TRBV4-2; j_gene: TRBJ2-7; CDR3aa: CASSQWDYEQYF
d_gene: TRBD2; v_gene: TRBV27; j_gene: TRBJ2-3; CDR3aa: CASSLSAGPRTDTQYF
d_gene: TRBD1; v_gene: TRBV2; j_gene: TRBJ1-5; CDR3aa: CASSVQGKGEPQHF
d_gene: -; v_gene: TRBV7-6; j_gene: TRBJ2-1; CDR3aa: CASSLDGNEQFF
d_gene: -; v_gene: TRBV28; j_gene: TRBJ2-7; CDR3aa: CASSLLGYGEQYF
d_gene: -; v_gene: TRBV2; j_gene: TRBJ2-7; CDR3aa: CASSEENLPAHEQYF
d_gene: TRBD2; v_gene: TRBV5-1; j_gene: TRBJ2-1; CDR3aa: CASSLLSGSVGEQFF
d_gene: -; v_gene: TRBV5-1; j_gene: TRBJ2-1; CDR3aa: CASSLATGSYNEQFF
d_gene: -; v_gene: TRBV7-9; j_gene: TRBJ2-2; CDR3aa: CASSQAGELFF
d_gene: TRBD1; v_gene: TRBV29-1; j_gene: TRBJ2-7; CDR3aa: CSVTGGNYEQYF
d_gene: TRBD1; v_gene: TRBV25-1; j_gene: TRBJ1-2; CDR3aa: CASSDPAGGTYGYTF
d_gene: -; v_gene: TRBV28; j_gene: TRBJ2-6; CDR3aa: CASSLYQGTSGANVLTF
d_gene: TRBD2; v_gene: TRBV7-6; j_gene: TRBJ2-7; CDR3aa: CASSLGGTTYEQYF
d_gene: -; v_gene: TRBV6-1; j_gene: TRBJ2-7; CDR3aa: CASSEAGSYEQYF
d_gene: -; v_gene: TRBV29-1; j_gene: TRBJ2-7; CDR3aa: CSVEEKGTYEQYF
d_gene: -; v_gene: TRBV27; j_gene: TRBJ2-7; CDR3aa: CASSRGSSYEQYF
d_gene: -; v_gene: TRBV29-1; j_gene: TRBJ2-1; CDR3aa: CSVAAGLITYNEQFF
d_gene: -; v_gene: TRBV28; j_gene: TRBJ1-1; CDR3aa: CASIGWDTEAFF
d_gene: TRBD1; v_gene: TRBV29-1; j_gene: TRBJ1-2; CDR3aa: CSVSATGTGNYGYTF
d_gene: -; v_gene: TRBV5-1; j_gene: TRBJ2-3; CDR3aa: CASSGGGTDTQYF
d_gene: TRBD2; v_gene: TRBV7-9; j_gene: TRBJ2-5; CDR3aa: CASSLRTREETQYF
d_gene: -; v_gene: TRBV18; j_gene: TRBJ2-3; CDR3aa: CASSPSASTDTQYF
d_gene: TRBD1; v_gene: TRBV5-1; j_gene: TRBJ2-1; CDR3aa: CASSLAGTGNNEQFF
d_gene: -; v_gene: TRBV5-1; j_gene: TRBJ1-2; CDR3aa: CASSLDRSGRNYGYTF
d_gene: TRBD1; v_gene: TRBV29-1; j_gene: TRBJ1-2; CDR3aa: CSVERNRGQGGYTF
d_gene: -; v_gene: TRBV30; j_gene: TRBJ1-2; CDR3aa: CAWTILPLLSDYGYTF
d_gene: TRBD1; v_gene: TRBV30; j_gene: TRBJ1-2; CDR3aa: CACPTGNYGYTF
d_gene: -; v_gene: TRBV5-1; j_gene: TRBJ2-3; CDR3aa: CASSLSLTSTDTQYF
d_gene: TRBD1; v_gene: TRBV29-1; j_gene: TRBJ2-5; CDR3aa: CSVEHGQGETQYF
d_gene: -; v_gene: TRBV2; j_gene: TRBJ2-7; CDR3aa: CASSERGRPVGEQYF
d_gene: TRBD1; v_gene: TRBV6-1; j_gene: TRBJ1-2; CDR3aa: CASSERIQGMAHTF
d_gene: TRBD2; v_gene: TRBV29-1; j_gene: TRBJ2-5; CDR3aa: CSVPLSGSRQETQYF
d_gene: -; v_gene: TRBV27; j_gene: TRBJ2-3; CDR3aa: CASSLWDTDTQYF
d_gene: TRBD2; v_gene: TRBV27; j_gene: TRBJ2-7; CDR3aa: CASSSGPPSGRNYEQYF
d_gene: -; v_gene: TRBV29-1; j_gene: TRBJ1-1; CDR3aa: CSVERQGRGDTEAFF
d_gene: -; v_gene: TRBV11-1; j_gene: TRBJ2-2; CDR3aa: CASTIGLTGELFF
d_gene: TRBD2; v_gene: TRBV5-1; j_gene: TRBJ2-7; CDR3aa: CASSLGWTSDFGEQYF
d_gene: -; v_gene: TRBV28; j_gene: TRBJ2-5; CDR3aa: CASSSGGLEETQYF
d_gene: -; v_gene: TRBV19; j_gene: TRBJ2-2; CDR3aa: CASSPRSGFGTGELFF